The 32 T cell receptor beta chains below come from one sample, sequenced in a study of a mutant IDH1 vaccine in newly diagnosed glioma. Antigen specificity for these receptors is unknown. TCRdb keeps only in-frame clones here, not all; method: immunoSEQ multiplex PCR. The repertoire includes 40,000 to 45,000 clones, about 80% of them detected once, and approximately 5.3% sits in the top ten. Documented time point: week 23, last vaccination. Mutant IDH1 20-mer peptide, at 300 ug, made up each vaccine dose, with topical imiquimod. Specimen: PBMCs, collected from a glioma patient whose treatment included an IDH1 peptide vaccine. Source of these receptors: a man aged 50-60 years with glioma.

This clone was seen only a few times. The chain joins TRBV9 to TRBJ1-2; no reliable D call. The CDR3 is made up of 15 amino acids. Trimming took off 0 bases at V and 0 bases at J, with 9 bases between the two ends. Germline lookup yields CDR1 SGDLS and CDR2 YYNGEE. In nucleotides, the CDR3 is TGTGCCAGCAGCGTAGCTGCGGATTCTAACTATGGCTACACCTTC. Protein sequence: CASSVAADSNYGYTF.

V gene TRBV2 combines with J gene TRBJ2-7, with 9 nucleotides matching TRBD1. This CDR3 has 13 amino acids. Unmatched junction bases numbered 5, after V lost 6 bases and J lost 5 bases. In germline, CDR1 is SNHLY, CDR2 FYNNEI. The CDR3 nucleotides are TGTGCCAGCAGCTCTGACAGGGGGGACGAGCAGTACTTC. It translates to CASSSDRGDEQYF.

The chain uses TRBV19 and TRBJ1-6; 11 bases map to TRBD1. CDR1 and CDR2 (germline): LNHDA, SQIVND (reference sequence). Losses at the gene ends were 5 bases for V and 10 bases for J; bases not matched to a gene: 7. The CDR3 sequence is 15 residues long. DNA for the CDR3: TGTGCCAGTAGTGCCGGACAGGGGGCTCGATCACCCCTCCACTTT. Translation: CASSAGQGARSPLHF.

The chain combines TRBV5-6 with TRBJ1-1, with D perhaps matching TRBD1 (5 bases). The CDR3 is 15 amino acids. The V gene's germline CDR1 is SGHDT and CDR2 YYEEEE. Deletions cut 0 bases from V and 0 bases from J, with 9 bases between. Here the CDR3 reads CASSLGWGMNTEAFF. DNA for the CDR3: TGTGCCAGCAGCTTGGGGTGGGGGATGAACACTGAAGCTTTCTTT.

The gene calls are TRBV11-2 and TRBJ1-5; tentative D call: TRBD1 (5 bases). V dropped 4 bases and J dropped 4 bases, with 11 bases sitting between them. The CDR3 has 14 residues. Germline V CDR1 and CDR2: SGHAT, FQNNGV. CDR3 region: CASSSDNSNQPQHF. The CDR3, as DNA: TGTGCCAGCAGCTCGGACAACAGTAATCAGCCCCAGCATTTT.

The V call is TRBV7-2, the J call TRBJ1-4; D unresolved. V was shortened by 5 bases and J by 7 bases, with 11 bases between the two germline ends. Germline loops: CDR1 SGHTA, CDR2 FQGNSA. This CDR3 has 13 amino acids. DNA for the CDR3: TGTGCCAGCAGCCCCGGACGGACTGAAAAACTGTTTTTT. Amino acids: CASSPGRTEKLFF.

This chain links TRBV19 with TRBJ1-1; D is ambiguous. V shed 5 bases and J shed 5 bases, with 21 bases lying between them. There are 16 residues in the CDR3. Germline loops: CDR1 LNHDA, CDR2 SQIVND (reference sequence). The DNA for the CDR3 is TGTGCCAGTAGTTTAAACTCGTTTGGAGGTAGAACTGAAGCTTTCTTT. Protein: CASSLNSFGGRTEAFF. Variable domain in full (rest from reference TRBV19 and TRBJ1-1): DGGITQSPKYLFRKEGQNVTLSCEQNLNHDAMYWYRQDPGQGLRLIYYSQIVNDFQKGDIAEGYSVSREKKESFPLTVTSAQKNPTAFYLCASSLNSFGGRTEAFFGQGTRLTVV.

The chain carries TRBV7-8 and TRBJ1-5; D remains unclear. Germline CDR1 SGHVS, CDR2 FQNEAQ. V was trimmed by 1 base and J by 3 bases, leaving 4 bases between them. This CDR3 spans 13 amino acids. CDR3 nucleotide sequence: TGTGCCAGCAGCTTAGATCCCAATCAGCCCCAGCATTTT. It translates to CASSLDPNQPQHF.

V usage is TRBV6-6 and J usage is TRBJ2-7; D not resolved. Trimming pared 0 bases from V and 2 bases from J, leaving 5 bases between. The CDR3 has 13 amino acids. The germline V gene encodes CDR1 MNHNY and CDR2 SVGAGI (reference sequence). CDR3 region: CASSYSGTYEQYF. The CDR3 DNA follows: TGTGCCAGCAGTTACTCGGGCACCTACGAGCAGTACTTC.

The chain combines TRBV4-3 with TRBJ1-5, with D perhaps TRBD1 (6 bases). Trimming took off 2 bases at V and 1 base at J, with 12 bases between the two ends. Germline V gene sequence: CDR1 LGHNA, CDR2 YSLEER. CDR3 size: 16 residues. The chain's CDR3 is CASSQFRGGSNQPQHF. The CDR3 DNA sequence: TGCGCCAGCAGCCAATTTAGGGGGGGGAGCAATCAGCCCCAGCATTTT.

The rearrangement joins TRBV27 to TRBJ2-7; D gene uncertain. CDR3 length equals 15 residues. Germline V gene sequence: CDR1 MNHEY, CDR2 SMNVEV (reference sequence). V gave up 8 bases and J gave up 2 bases, with 19 bases separating them. CDR3 DNA: TGTGCCAGCCTCCCCAAGGGCAGTTTCACCTACGAGCAGTACTTC. Protein product: CASLPKGSFTYEQYF.

This clone occurred once. The chain has TRBV11-2 and TRBJ1-5, with 7 bases aligning to TRBD1. Trimming removed 1 base from V and 2 bases from J; junction bases left unmatched: 2. Germline V gives CDR1 SGHAT, CDR2 FQNNGV. The CDR3 totals 15 residues. CDR3 region: CASSLAQGGNQPQHF. In DNA, the CDR3 is TGTGCCAGCAGCTTAGCCCAGGGGGGCAATCAGCCCCAGCATTTT.

This clone showed up just a few times. The V and J genes are TRBV5-4 and TRBJ1-1, with D possibly matching TRBD1 (6 bases). CDR3 length: 14 residues. Between the trimmed V and J ends, which lost 0 bases and 1 base, there was a span of 7 bases. CDR1 and CDR2 (germline): SGHNT, YYREEE (reference sequence). The CDR3 loop reads CASSLDRANTEAFF. As DNA, the CDR3 is TGTGCCAGCAGCTTGGACAGGGCGAACACTGAAGCTTTCTTT.

The chain has TRBV29-1 and TRBJ2-1, with 7 positions matching TRBD2. CDR1 SQVTM and CDR2 ANQGSEA come from the germline V gene. The CDR3 runs to 12 residues. The ends lost 3 bases at V and 6 bases at J; junction bases unmatched: 2. CDR3 region: CSVDGGGNEQFF. Written as DNA, the CDR3 is TGCAGCGTTGATGGGGGGGGCAATGAGCAGTTCTTC.

Written as DNA, the CDR3 is TGTGCCAGCGGGCAGGGGAACACTGAAGCTTTCTTT. Protein: CASGQGNTEAFF. The chain uses TRBV2 and TRBJ1-1; possibly TRBD1 for D (5 bases). This CDR3 spans 12 amino acids. The germline gives CDR1 SNHLY, CDR2 FYNNEI. With 8 bases removed from V and 1 base from J, the gap between germline ends came to 8 bases.

This chain connects TRBV14 to TRBJ2-2; D perhaps matches TRBD2 (6 bases). The CDR3 consists of 15 residues. Per germline, CDR1 SGHDN and CDR2 FVKESK. Trimming removed 6 bases from V and 4 bases from J, with 15 bases in between. The CDR3 region is CASSEGGPGTGELFF. CDR3 coding DNA: TGTGCCAGCAGTGAAGGAGGGCCGGGCACCGGGGAGCTGTTTTTT.

The chain uses TRBV7-2 and TRBJ2-1, with 8 bases lining up with TRBD1. Germline V gene sequence: CDR1 SGHTA, CDR2 FQGNSA. The CDR3 is 15 residues long. V was pared by 4 bases and J by 1 base, with 3 bases of the junction left unmatched. This CDR3 is CASSSDRGSYNEQFF. The CDR3 nucleotides read TGTGCCAGCAGCTCCGACAGGGGATCCTACAATGAGCAGTTCTTC.

V and J are TRBV29-1 and TRBJ2-5, with D hard to call. The CDR3 contains 9 residues. Germline CDR1 reads SQVTM; CDR2 reads ANQGSEA. The CDR3 spells CPFAETQYF. The CDR3 DNA reads as TGCCCCTTTGCGGAGACCCAGTACTTC.

By sample share, this clone is medium-sized. V usage is TRBV29-1 and J usage is TRBJ2-7, with a weak D call TRBD2 (5 bases). The CDR3 is made up of 12 amino acids. V dropped 4 bases and J dropped 0 bases, with 7 bases sitting between them. Germline CDR1 reads SQVTM; CDR2 reads ANQGSEA. The CDR3 bases are TGCAGCGTTGGAGAGGGCTCCTACGAGCAGTACTTC. It is translated as CSVGEGSYEQYF.

V is TRBV20-1 and J is TRBJ2-7, with 7 bases matching TRBD1. The CDR3 runs to 10 residues. In germline, CDR1 is DFQATT, CDR2 SNEGSKA (reference sequence). The trim removed 6 bases at V and 9 bases at J, leaving 5 bases unmatched. Written as DNA, the CDR3 is TGCAGTGCCCGTGGACAGGCGCAGTACTTC. Its protein product is CSARGQAQYF.

The chain links TRBV5-1 to TRBJ1-3; 7 bases line up with TRBD1. Looked up from germline, CDR1 is SGHRS and CDR2 is YFSETQ. The CDR3 loop spans 17 amino acids. The J segment lost 2 bases and the V segment lost 0 bases, leaving 8 bases of the junction unmatched. The chain's CDR3 is CASSLERQGEAGNTIYF. The CDR3 region has the DNA TGCGCCAGCAGCTTGGAGCGTCAGGGGGAGGCTGGAAACACCATATATTTT.

This clone showed up just a few times. J is TRBJ1-5 and V is TRBV2, with a tentative D call TRBD1 (5 bases). Germline V gene sequence: CDR1 SNHLY, CDR2 FYNNEI. V was trimmed by 5 bases and J by 2 bases, leaving 10 bases between them. The CDR3 is 14 amino acids. CDR3 nucleotides: TGTGCCAGCAGTCTGGGGGGGGGCAATCAGCCCCAGCATTTT. Translated: CASSLGGGNQPQHF.

This clone was counted a few times. J is TRBJ1-1 and V is TRBV6-1; D not certain. Germline-derived CDR1 and CDR2 are MNHNS and SASEGT. CDR3 length: 10 amino acids. V lost 10 bases to trimming and J lost 5 bases, with 8 bases between them. The CDR3 region is CATGVTEAFF. In DNA form, the CDR3 reads TGTGCCACTGGGGTTACTGAAGCTTTCTTT.

V is TRBV30 and J is TRBJ2-7, with TRBD1 matching over 8 bases. V lost 5 bases to trimming and J lost 5 bases; unmatched junction nucleotides: 11. CDR3 length equals 14 residues. CDR1 and CDR2 (germline): GTSNPN, SVGIG (reference sequence). The CDR3 protein is CAWDRGEGFHEQYF. CDR3 nucleotide sequence: TGTGCCTGGGACAGGGGTGAAGGGTTCCACGAGCAGTACTTC.

The rearrangement uses TRBV19 and TRBJ1-6; a weak D match, TRBD1 (6 bases). Germline CDR1 reads LNHDA; CDR2 reads SQIVND (reference sequence). Trimming removed 7 bases from V and 7 bases from J, with 14 bases in between. This CDR3 comprises 14 residues. The CDR3 DNA reads as TGTGCCAGTAATGGACAGACGCTGAATTCACCCCTCCACTTT. Encoded protein: CASNGQTLNSPLHF.

The chain uses TRBV7-9 and TRBJ2-7; D is possibly TRBD2 (5 bases). CDR1 is SEHNR and CDR2 is FQNEAQ in the germline V gene (reference sequence). The CDR3 spans 14 residues. The ends were cut back, 5 bases at V and 4 bases at J, with 15 bases in the middle. CDR3 sequence reads: CASSPSARVYEQYF. The DNA of the CDR3 is TGTGCCAGCAGCCCCTCAGCGAGGGTGTACGAGCAGTACTTC.

The CDR3 DNA reads TGCGCCAGCAGCTTCGGGATAGGACAGGGGGAAAGGACTGAAGCTTTCTTT. This translates into CASSFGIGQGERTEAFF. The V and J genes are TRBV5-1 and TRBJ1-1; TRBD1 agrees at 10 bases. The CDR3 extends over 17 amino acids. The germline V gene has CDR1 SGHRS and CDR2 YFSETQ. V shed 2 bases, J shed 5 bases, and the junction held 12 bases outside the gene matches.

This clone appeared a few times. The V and J genes are TRBV27 and TRBJ1-5; D ambiguous. The CDR3 runs to 13 residues. Germline loops: CDR1 MNHEY, CDR2 SMNVEV (reference sequence). The germline V and J ends were trimmed by 8 bases and 6 bases, with 14 bases remaining between them. CDR3 loop: CASRGGASQPQHF. In DNA, the CDR3 is TGTGCCAGCCGGGGTGGAGCTTCTCAGCCCCAGCATTTT.

Only one count was recorded for this clone. The J gene is TRBJ2-1, the V gene TRBV30; D is perhaps TRBD1 or TRBD2 (6 bases each). The germline gives CDR1 GTSNPN, CDR2 SVGIG (reference sequence). V gave up 1 base and J gave up 4 bases, with 14 bases separating them. The CDR3 spans 15 residues. The CDR3 reads CAWSGLGQGYNEQFF. The CDR3 nucleotides read TGTGCCTGGAGTGGACTAGGCCAGGGGTACAATGAGCAGTTCTTC.

V usage is TRBV29-1 and J usage is TRBJ2-7, with 9 bases fitting TRBD1. This CDR3 region has 12 residues. V lost 8 bases, J lost 2 bases, and 4 bases stayed unmatched. CDR1 and CDR2 from the germline V gene are SQVTM and ANQGSEA. In nucleotides, the CDR3 is TGCAGCTGCCGACAGGGGGCCTACGAGCAGTACTTC. Translating gives CSCRQGAYEQYF.

The chain uses TRBV2 and TRBJ2-7, with 7 nucleotides matching TRBD2. The germline gives CDR1 SNHLY, CDR2 FYNNEI. The CDR3 has 14 residues. V shed 6 bases, J shed 2 bases, and the junction held 7 bases outside the gene matches. The CDR3 nucleotides are TGTGCCAGCAGGGAGCGGGGAGTGGCCTACGAGCAGTACTTC. Its translation is CASRERGVAYEQYF. Based on the CDR3 plus reference TRBV2 and TRBJ2-7, the full variable domain is EPEVTQTPSHQVTQMGQEVILRCVPISNHLYFYWYRQILGQKVEFLVSFYNNEISEKSEIFDDQFSVERPDGSNFTLKIRSTKLEDSAMYFCASRERGVAYEQYFGPGTRLTVT.

V and J are TRBV27 and TRBJ1-1; a possible D gene is TRBD1 (5 bases). V was cut by 7 bases and J by 5 bases, with 17 bases left in between. This CDR3 has 14 residues. Germline lookup yields CDR1 MNHEY and CDR2 SMNVEV (reference sequence). The CDR3, as DNA: TGTGCCAGCACCTCATGGCAGGGAGGGACTGAAGCTTTCTTT. It translates to CASTSWQGGTEAFF.